The present T cell receptor (beta chain) was sequenced within a study of glioma-infiltrating T cells after dendritic cell vaccination. Time point in this sample: after dendritic cell vaccination, including at tumor progression/relapse. The germline V and J ends were trimmed by 7 bases and 0 bases, with 13 bases remaining between them. Germline CDR1 is SGHVS and CDR2 is FQNEAQ. The CDR3 consists of 15 residues. Some clones are missing from TCRdb's copy, which holds only in-frame ones; the method was immunoSEQ multiplex PCR. The data contain approximately 50,000 clones, about 88% of them seen just once; the ten biggest clones take up 5% to 6%.

The chain carries TRBV7-8 and TRBJ1-3; D uncertain. The source is a human donor with glioblastoma. Material: blood, obtained after dendritic cell vaccination. CDR3 nucleotides: TGTGCCAGCACCAAAGACCGGAGCTCTGGAAACACCATATATTTT. Residues: CASTKDRSSGNTIYF.